Sequencing of this T cell receptor beta chain was carried out in a study of blood T cell repertoires in COVID-19. This table comes from immunoSEQ multiplex PCR, and its TCRdb copy is limited to in-frame clones, with some not included. The data contain just under 350,000 clones, 90% to 95% of them singletons. The CDR3 is 15 residues long. With 6 bases clipped from V and 3 bases from J, the junction kept 7 bases outside the gene matches. Germline CDR1 reads MRHNA; CDR2 reads SNTAGT. The V and J genes are TRBV6-4 and TRBJ2-2; the match to TRBD2 covers 7 bases. The receptor's source is a woman in her late teens or twenties who had recovered from COVID-19. The sample consisted of peripheral blood. CDR3 nucleotides: TGTGCCAGCAGCCTAGGACTAGGTGACACCGGGGAGCTGTTTTTT. It is translated as CASSLGLGDTGELFF.